These 30 T cell receptor beta chains originate from one sample sequenced in a study of beta chain features in type 1 diabetes. General study results and limits: Patients with Type 1 diabetes showed moderately but significantly shorter TCRB CDR3s in all four CD4+ subsets.

Expressed TCRB transcripts were sequenced because the isolated RNA had all been reverse transcribed beforehand. Sequenced by immunoSEQ multiplex PCR; TCRdb stores in-frame clones only, minus some. The repertoire has more than 200,000 clones, 16% of them found once; the top ten carry 0.07% to 0.095%. These receptors have no known antigen. Sequencing used naive CD4+ T cells from blood. These receptors were obtained from a man aged 30 to 39 with type 1 diabetes.

The rearrangement links TRBV5-4 to TRBJ2-5; TRBD2 agrees at 7 bases. The V gene's germline CDR1 is SGHNT and CDR2 YYREEE (reference sequence). The J segment lost 5 bases and the V segment lost 1 base, leaving 8 bases of the junction unmatched. CDR3 length: 15 residues. DNA for the CDR3: TGTGCCAGCAGCTTGATAGGACTAGAGGGGGAGACCCAGTACTTC. Protein sequence: CASSLIGLEGETQYF.

The rearrangement links TRBV7-2 to TRBJ1-4; TRBD1 matches 8 bases. J was trimmed by 8 bases and V by 7 bases; bases with no gene match: 9. This CDR3 region has 14 residues. Germline CDR1 and CDR2: SGHTA and FQGNSA. Written as DNA, the CDR3 is TGTGCCAGCACCCTAGCAGGGGGCGAAGAAAAACTGTTTTTT. Its protein product is CASTLAGGEEKLFF. The full variable domain, with the rest looked up from reference TRBV7-2 and TRBJ1-4, is GAGVSQSPSNKVTEKGKDVELRCDPISGHTALYWYRQSLGQGLEFLIYFQGNSAPDKSGLPSDRFSAERTGGSVSTLTIQRTQQEDSAVYLCASTLAGGEEKLFFGSGTQLSVL.

The CDR3 sequence is CASSLWVAGEDTQYF. As DNA, the CDR3 is TGTGCCAGCAGCTTATGGGTAGCGGGAGAAGATACGCAGTATTTT. The chain joins TRBV7-2 to TRBJ2-3; the match to TRBD2 covers 9 bases. The CDR3 runs 15 residues. Germline-derived CDR1 and CDR2 are SGHTA and FQGNSA. After removal of 2 bases from V and 5 bases from J, the junction contained 5 bases not matched to a gene.

This clone was counted only a few times. Other DNA sequences of this sample code for an identical CDR3. V usage is TRBV15 and J usage is TRBJ2-3; D unclear. Looked up from germline, CDR1 is LNHNV and CDR2 is YYDKDF (reference sequence). The V end was cut by 0 bases, the J end by 4 bases, with 5 bases between. The CDR3 runs to 13 residues. As DNA, the CDR3 is TGTGCCACCAGCAGAGATCGAGCAGATACGCAGTATTTT. Translated, it gives CATSRDRADTQYF.

The V and J genes are TRBV29-1 and TRBJ2-1, with TRBD2 matching 13 bases. CDR1 SQVTM and CDR2 ANQGSEA come from the germline V gene. The CDR3 covers 14 residues. Trimming at V came to 7 bases and at J to 10 bases, leaving 10 bases not matched to a gene. The CDR3 spells CSGTGLAGSREQFF. The CDR3 nucleotides read TGCAGCGGAACGGGACTAGCGGGATCCCGGGAGCAGTTCTTC.

In this sample, this clone turned up a few times. V and J are TRBV30 and TRBJ1-4, with 8 positions matching TRBD1. V lost 2 bases, J lost 4 bases, and 6 bases stayed unmatched. Germline assignment: CDR1 GTSNPN and CDR2 SVGIG (reference sequence). This CDR3 spans 15 amino acids. As DNA, the CDR3 is TGTGCCTGGAGTCCCGGACAGGGTAATAATGAAAAACTGTTTTTT. It translates to CAWSPGQGNNEKLFF.

The V and J genes are TRBV5-4 and TRBJ1-1, with a possible D match to TRBD1 (5 bases). The CDR3 covers 15 residues. The V gene's germline CDR1 is SGHNT and CDR2 YYREEE (reference sequence). Trimming took 0 bases from V and 1 from J, leaving 10 bases between them. DNA of the CDR3: TGTGCCAGCAGCTTGGATGCCCAGGGGAACACTGAAGCTTTCTTT. It specifies CASSLDAQGNTEAFF.

The J gene is TRBJ2-1, the V gene TRBV2; D is unclear. Deletions cut 1 base from V and 6 bases from J, with 7 bases between. The CDR3 extends over 13 amino acids. Germline values: CDR1 SNHLY, CDR2 FYNNEI. CDR3 amino acids: CASSEGRLNEQFF. CDR3 nucleotide sequence: TGTGCCAGCAGTGAAGGAAGGCTCAATGAGCAGTTCTTC.

This chain's CDR3 is CASRPFDRPNTEAFF. CDR3 sequence (DNA): TGTGCCAGCAGGCCATTTGACAGGCCGAACACTGAAGCTTTCTTT. This chain connects TRBV27 to TRBJ1-1, with D possibly TRBD1 on 6 matching bases. V was pared by 6 bases and J by 1 base, with 15 bases between. Germline assignment: CDR1 MNHEY and CDR2 SMNVEV (reference sequence). The CDR3 has 15 amino acids.

The chain couples TRBV4-1 to TRBJ2-1; TRBD2 matches 8 bases. The junction had 5 bases not matched to a gene; V was cut back by 1 base and J by 0 bases. Germline CDR1 is MGHRA and CDR2 is YSYEKL. This CDR3 contains 17 residues. CDR3 residues: CASSQVRGTSSYNEQFF. DNA for the CDR3: TGCGCCAGCAGCCAAGTCAGAGGGACTAGCTCCTACAATGAGCAGTTCTTC.

This clone appeared a few times. The genes are TRBV30 and TRBJ2-7, with D possibly called TRBD1 or TRBD2 (5 bases each). The V gene lost 3 bases and the J gene lost 0 bases, with 9 bases spanning the gap. Germline CDR1 is GTSNPN and CDR2 is SVGIG (reference sequence). This CDR3 contains 13 residues. This CDR3 reads CAWSYGTSYEQYF. Written as DNA, the CDR3 is TGTGCCTGGAGCTATGGGACCTCCTACGAGCAGTACTTC. The full variable domain, with the rest looked up from reference TRBV30 and TRBJ2-7, is SQTIHQWPATLVQPVGSPLSLECTVEGTSNPNLYWYRQAAGRGLQLLFYSVGIGQISSEVPQNLSASRPQDRQFILSSKKLLLSDSGFYLCAWSYGTSYEQYFGPGTRLTVT.

The CDR3 loop reads CATSRPGGSYEQYF. Here the CDR3 DNA reads TGTGCCACCAGCAGGCCGGGGGGTTCCTACGAGCAGTACTTC. The chain combines TRBV15 with TRBJ2-7; 7 positions match TRBD2. The length of the CDR3 is 14 residues. Germline assignment: CDR1 LNHNV and CDR2 YYDKDF (reference sequence). V lost 3 bases and J lost 1; bases outside the gene matches: 3.

V is TRBV9 and J is TRBJ1-3; possibly TRBD1 for D (5 bases). Trimming stripped 4 bases from V and 4 bases from J, with 15 bases between. The CDR3 length is 15 residues. From germline, CDR1 is SGDLS and CDR2 YYNGEE. The CDR3 is CASSREGNLGNTIYF. CDR3 DNA: TGTGCCAGCAGCCGGGAGGGGAATCTCGGAAACACCATATATTTT.

This clone came up once. The chain couples TRBV4-1 to TRBJ2-5; D not resolved. Trimming removed 5 bases from V and 4 bases from J, with 11 bases in between. Germline-derived CDR1 and CDR2 are MGHRA and YSYEKL. The CDR3 loop spans 13 amino acids. The CDR3 protein is CASSIEQLETQYF. The CDR3 DNA sequence: TGCGCCAGCAGCATCGAGCAGTTAGAGACCCAGTACTTC.

This clone was counted between two and nine times. The chain combines TRBV30 with TRBJ1-1; D remains ambiguous. Trimming removed 2 bases at V and 0 bases at J, with 4 bases between. The CDR3 extends over 12 amino acids. The V gene's germline CDR1 is GTSNPN and CDR2 SVGIG (reference sequence). CDR3 nucleotide sequence: TGTGCCTGGAGTCTAGTGAACACTGAAGCTTTCTTT. Its protein product is CAWSLVNTEAFF.

This clone was observed a few times. The chain joins TRBV10-3 to TRBJ2-7, with 12 bases fitting TRBD2. Germline assignment: CDR1 ENHRY and CDR2 SYGVKD. The CDR3 contains 14 residues. Germline trimming cut 7 bases from V and 5 bases from J; bases unmatched to any gene: 6. In DNA, the CDR3 is TGTGCCATCAACGGACTAGCGGGAAAGGACGAGCAGTACTTC. It specifies CAINGLAGKDEQYF.

This clone was counted between two and nine times. Here the CDR3 DNA reads TGTGCCTCCCATCGCCAGGGGCGGAACGAGCAGTACTTC. It translates to CASHRQGRNEQYF. This chain joins TRBV2 and TRBJ2-7, with D tentatively TRBD1 (6 bases). Looked up from germline, CDR1 is SNHLY and CDR2 is FYNNEI. CDR3 length equals 13 residues. Deletions cut 11 bases from V and 5 bases from J, with 19 bases between.

This clone was seen more than once but under ten times. The chain has TRBV5-1 and TRBJ2-1; D perhaps matches TRBD1 (5 bases). V was trimmed by 3 bases and J by 10 bases, leaving 8 bases between them. Germline V gives CDR1 SGHRS, CDR2 YFSETQ. The CDR3 has 11 residues. The chain's CDR3 is CASSSGPEQFF. The CDR3 DNA follows: TGCGCCAGCAGCTCAGGGCCCGAGCAGTTCTTC.

This clone appeared a few times. The chain is built from TRBV15 and TRBJ2-5; D remains ambiguous. Trimming took off 0 bases at V and 0 bases at J, with 8 bases between the two ends. Germline V lookup: CDR1 LNHNV, CDR2 YYDKDF (reference sequence). The CDR3 is 15 amino acids. CDR3 nucleotides: TGTGCCACCAGCAGAGATCGAACAGACCAAGAGACCCAGTACTTC. Its protein is CATSRDRTDQETQYF.

This clone was seen a handful of times. J is TRBJ2-7 and V is TRBV7-2, with 7 bases lining up with TRBD1. The CDR3 contains 14 residues. V lost 5 bases to trimming and J lost 0 bases; unmatched junction nucleotides: 4. Germline values: CDR1 SGHTA, CDR2 FQGNSA. The CDR3 loop reads CASSRGTDSYEQYF. Here the CDR3 DNA reads TGTGCCAGCAGCCGAGGGACAGACTCCTACGAGCAGTACTTC.

CDR3 in DNA: TGTGCCAGCAGCTTAGCTGGGAATGAGCAGTTCTTC. Encoded protein: CASSLAGNEQFF. The V call is TRBV13, the J call TRBJ2-1; the D is unclear. The CDR3 is 12 amino acids. The germline CDR1 and CDR2 sequences are PRHDT and FYEKMQ (reference sequence). The V and J ends lost 1 base and 7 bases respectively, with 5 bases between them.

Only a few counts were recorded for this clone. This chain links TRBV4-1 with TRBJ2-1, with D perhaps TRBD1 or TRBD2 (5 bases each). The CDR3 sequence is 19 residues long. Trimming removed 4 bases from V and 1 base from J, with 23 bases in between. Germline CDR1 is MGHRA and CDR2 is YSYEKL. This chain's CDR3 is CASSRQGYGTQASYNEQFF. Here the CDR3 DNA reads TGCGCCAGCAGCCGACAAGGATACGGGACGCAAGCATCCTACAATGAGCAGTTCTTC.

This clone showed up just a few times. The CDR3 DNA is TGTGCCAGCAGTGAGGGACAGGGGGCTTATCAGCCCCAGCATTTT. It encodes CASSEGQGAYQPQHF. The J gene is TRBJ1-5, the V gene TRBV2; TRBD1 matches at 12 bases. The CDR3 runs 15 residues. Germline values: CDR1 SNHLY, CDR2 FYNNEI. J gave up 5 bases and V 3 bases, and 2 bases lay outside the gene matches.

This clone turned up a few times. The chain recombines TRBV19 with TRBJ2-2; TRBD2 is a possible D gene (5 bases). Trimming pared 7 bases from V and 7 bases from J, leaving 10 bases between. Germline V gene data show CDR1 as LNHDA and CDR2 as SQIVND (reference sequence). The CDR3 is 12 amino acids. CDR3 bases: TGTGCCAGTAAGGTCGCGGGCGGGGAGCTGTTTTTT. It is translated as CASKVAGGELFF. The variable domain in full, with the rest retrieved from reference TRBV19 and TRBJ2-2, is DGGITQSPKYLFRKEGQNVTLSCEQNLNHDAMYWYRQDPGQGLRLIYYSQIVNDFQKGDIAEGYSVSREKKESFPLTVTSAQKNPTAFYLCASKVAGGELFFGEGSRLTVL.

This clone was seen more than once but under ten times. The chain employs TRBV7-9 and TRBJ2-3, with 7 nucleotides matching TRBD2. This CDR3 is built from 16 residues. Losses at the gene ends were 1 base for V and 3 bases for J; bases not matched to a gene: 7. CDR1 and CDR2 (germline): SEHNR, FQNEAQ (reference sequence). This CDR3 reads CASSLGTRSLTDTQYF. DNA for the CDR3: TGTGCCAGCAGCTTAGGGACTAGGTCCCTTACAGATACGCAGTATTTT.

This rearrangement joins TRBV6-5 to TRBJ2-3; D remains unclear. Trimming stripped 6 bases from V and 1 base from J, with 11 bases between. The CDR3 has 14 amino acids. Germline V gene sequence: CDR1 MNHEY, CDR2 SVGAGI. CDR3 bases: TGTGCCAGCAGGCCCGGAGTGGGCACAGATACGCAGTATTTT. Translated: CASRPGVGTDTQYF.

This clone was detected only a few times. The CDR3 protein is CASSPGQGLAKNIQYF. The CDR3 nucleotides are TGTGCCAGCAGTCCCGGACAGGGCTTGGCCAAAAACATTCAGTACTTC. The rearrangement uses TRBV27 and TRBJ2-4, with TRBD1 matching 8 bases. Trimming at V came to 5 bases and at J to 1 base, leaving 7 bases not matched to a gene. CDR1 is MNHEY, CDR2 SMNVEV, per germline (reference sequence). The CDR3 runs to 16 residues.

This clone was recorded a few times. The CDR3 loop is CASSTTGLPYEQYF. The CDR3, as DNA: TGTGCCAGCAGCACGACAGGGCTACCCTACGAGCAGTACTTC. This chain connects TRBV21-1 to TRBJ2-7; the D call in the table, TRBD1, was not verified against the DNA. TRBV21-1 is described as a pseudogene. This CDR3 has 14 residues.

This clone was seen more than once but under ten times. The chain combines TRBV9 with TRBJ2-1, with 9 bases identical to TRBD1. CDR1 and CDR2 (germline): SGDLS, YYNGEE. There are 15 residues in the CDR3. With 3 bases clipped from V and 3 bases from J, the junction kept 4 bases outside the gene matches. The DNA for the CDR3 is TGTGCCAGCAGCGAAGGGACAGGGAACTACAATGAGCAGTTCTTC. Protein sequence: CASSEGTGNYNEQFF.

This clone occurred a few times. V and J are TRBV27 and TRBJ1-2; D is perhaps TRBD1 (6 bases). The germline V gene encodes CDR1 MNHEY and CDR2 SMNVEV (reference sequence). Trimming removed 5 bases at V and 6 bases at J, with 10 bases between. The CDR3 runs 12 residues. In DNA, the CDR3 is TGTGCCAGCAGTAGCCAGGGGAATGGCTACACCTTC. Protein: CASSSQGNGYTF.